Listed here is a single T cell receptor beta chain. There is no known antigen for this receptor. No qualities accompany the bases; no much larger clone lies one base away. Deletion took 5 bases off V and 0 bases off J, with a span of 14 bases between the germline ends. CDR1 is given as LNHDA and CDR2 as SQIVND, both from the germline V gene (reference sequence). Reading from cysteine to phenylalanine, the CDR3 counts 16 amino acids. CDR3 DNA only is kept here, 48 bases in frame from base 1. Library preparation used UMI-ligation and nested PCR. A single-stranded oligonucleotide carrying the Illumina SP2 sequence and a UMI was ligated to the cDNA 3' end using T4 RNA ligase 1. PCR1 used around 4 cycles (98 degrees C 15 s, 69 degrees C 30 s, 72 degrees C 40 s), and the beta primer was an equimolar mix of RC1.1 and RC1.2 that covered TRBC1 and TRBC2. Starting at PCR2, the TCR alpha and beta chains were handled separately, and sample indices and Illumina adaptors were added. The UMI, placed after an 8-base spacer, consisted of 12 random nucleotides arranged as two hexamers with a spacer between them. Libraries were sequenced on an Illumina MiSeq using v2 2x251 paired-end chemistry, with 12 samples typically included per run. PhiX DNA at roughly 5-8% was added to each sequencing library to increase diversity. The published analysis was carried out like this. bcl2fastq converted raw reads to FASTQ, and Demultiplexor demultiplexed the reads by dual indices. V and J genes were assigned by Decombinator through tag matching, with a single base-pair mismatch permitted. Using UMIs, Collapsinator corrected both sequencing errors and the frequency errors that come from PCR heterogeneity. CDR3Translator turned Decombinator identifiers into nucleotide sequence, translated that sequence into amino acids, and pulled out the CDR3 based on C- and N-terminal motifs. Each distinct KT2 TCR was counted as a cluster of KT2 sequences sharing one unique molecular identifier. Starting from the raw public reads, TCRdb applied fastp trimming at Q25, assembled clones with MiXCR and retained in-frame beta chains. Rows with one shared CDR3 protein collapse into an entry with the most common genes and DNA. The authors' filters were not applied to this entry. The table for this sample lists some 33,000 distinct CDR3 sequences; approximately 10% of them were counted only once. Around 9.8% of the sample is taken by the ten largest.

These data come from a study of quantifying T cell responses using KT2 cells (dated by TCRdb to the late 2010s). With regard to the full study: RNA was DNase-treated and reverse transcribed with TCR alpha and beta constant-region primers, mostly using SuperScript III. Under optimum conditions, the efficiency of the T4 ligation step was estimated to be more than 9.5%. To avoid over-amplification, PCR2 was carried out as a SYBR Green qPCR and halted once a predetermined fluorescence threshold was reached. Study-wide findings and limitations: A linear scaling of KT2 alpha and beta sequence counts with input KT2 cell number was observed over several orders of magnitude. KT2 sequences were detected down to the lowest spike-in tested, about one KT2 cell per 100,000 PBMC. The study did not include a side-by-side comparison of this pipeline with other TCR sequencing techniques. Detection of KT2 sequences showed saturation at very high KT2 spike-in numbers.

Known numbers of KT2, a T cell clone whose TCR had been sequenced previously, were spiked into unfractionated PBMC to test the sensitivity and accuracy of the pipeline. A range of KT2-to-PBMC ratios was generated by mixing KT2 cells with a fixed number of PBMC. The sequence is built from TRBV19 and TRBJ1-5, and perhaps TRBD1 as D gene, on 5 matching bases. The source of this sequence is a human donor. The source material was PBMCs spiked with cells of the T cell clone KT2. The bases read TGTGCCAGTAGTTTCGCCGGGACTGATAGCAATCAGCCCCAGCATTTT. This gives the protein CASSFAGTDSNQPQHF.